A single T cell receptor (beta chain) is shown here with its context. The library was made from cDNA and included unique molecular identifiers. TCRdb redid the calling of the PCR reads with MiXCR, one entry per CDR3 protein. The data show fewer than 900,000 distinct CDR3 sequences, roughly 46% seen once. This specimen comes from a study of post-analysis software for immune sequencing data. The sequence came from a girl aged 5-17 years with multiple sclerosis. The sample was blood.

The CDR3 spells CATSSPGTYEQYF. CDR3 DNA sequence: TGTGCCACCAGCAGTCCGGGGACCTACGAGCAGTACTTC. This chain joins TRBV15 and TRBJ2-7, with D possibly matching TRBD2 (5 bases). Per the germline V gene, CDR1 is LNHNV and CDR2 is YYDKDF (reference sequence). V lost 3 bases and J 2 bases, leaving 8 bases between the germline ends. There are 13 residues in the CDR3.